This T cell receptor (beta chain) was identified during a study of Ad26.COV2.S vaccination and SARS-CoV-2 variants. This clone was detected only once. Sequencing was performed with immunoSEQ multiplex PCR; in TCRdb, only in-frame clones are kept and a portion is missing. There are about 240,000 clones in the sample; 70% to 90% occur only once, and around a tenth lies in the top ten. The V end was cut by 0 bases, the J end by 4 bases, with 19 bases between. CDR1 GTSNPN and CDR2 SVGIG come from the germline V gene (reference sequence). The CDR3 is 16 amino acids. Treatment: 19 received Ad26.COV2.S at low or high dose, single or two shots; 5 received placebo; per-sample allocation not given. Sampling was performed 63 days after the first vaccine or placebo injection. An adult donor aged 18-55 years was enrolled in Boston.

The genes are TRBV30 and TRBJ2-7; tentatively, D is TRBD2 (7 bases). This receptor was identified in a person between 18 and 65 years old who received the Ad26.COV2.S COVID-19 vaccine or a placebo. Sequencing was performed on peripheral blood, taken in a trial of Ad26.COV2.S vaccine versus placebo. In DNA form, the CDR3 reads TGTGCCTGGAGTGTAAGAGGGGGGGGACCCTTATACGAGCAGTACTTC. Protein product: CAWSVRGGGPLYEQYF. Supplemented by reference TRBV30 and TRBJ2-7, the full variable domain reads SQTIHQWPATLVQPVGSPLSLECTVEGTSNPNLYWYRQAAGRGLQLLFYSVGIGQISSEVPQNLSASRPQDRQFILSSKKLLLSDSGFYLCAWSVRGGGPLYEQYFGPGTRLTVT.